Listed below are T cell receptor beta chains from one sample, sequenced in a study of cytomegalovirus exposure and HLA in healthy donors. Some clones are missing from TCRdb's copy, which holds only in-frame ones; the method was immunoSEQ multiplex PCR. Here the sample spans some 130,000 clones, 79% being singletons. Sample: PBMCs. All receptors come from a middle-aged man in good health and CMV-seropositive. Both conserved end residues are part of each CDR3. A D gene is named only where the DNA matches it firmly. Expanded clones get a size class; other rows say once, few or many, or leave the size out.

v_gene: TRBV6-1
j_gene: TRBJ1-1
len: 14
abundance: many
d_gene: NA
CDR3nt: TGTGCCAGCAGTGCCGGACTGGAGAACACTGAAGCTTTCTTT
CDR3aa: CASSAGLENTEAFF

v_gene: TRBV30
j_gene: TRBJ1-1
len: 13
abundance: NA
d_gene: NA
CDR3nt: TGTGCCAGGGAGGGACAAAGGAACACTGAAGCTTTCTTT
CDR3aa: CAREGQRNTEAFF

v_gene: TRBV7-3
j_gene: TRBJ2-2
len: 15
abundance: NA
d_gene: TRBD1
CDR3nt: TGTGCCAGCAGCTCCCGACAGGGGAACACCGGGGAGCTGTTTTTT
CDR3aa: CASSSRQGNTGELFF

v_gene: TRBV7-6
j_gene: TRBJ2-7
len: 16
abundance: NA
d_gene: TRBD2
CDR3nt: TGTGCCAGCAGCCAGATGGCTAGCGGGATGGGGTACGAGCAGTACTTC
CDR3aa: CASSQMASGMGYEQYF

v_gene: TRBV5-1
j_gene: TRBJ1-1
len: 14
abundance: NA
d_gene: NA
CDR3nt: TGCGCCAGCAGTCCCCAAGGGGGTAGTACTGAAGCTTTCTTT
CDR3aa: CASSPQGGSTEAFF

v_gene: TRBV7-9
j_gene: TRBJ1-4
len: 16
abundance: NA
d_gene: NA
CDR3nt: TGTGCCAGCAGCTTAAATACCCCGCGGACTAATGAAAAACTGTTTTTT
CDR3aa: CASSLNTPRTNEKLFF

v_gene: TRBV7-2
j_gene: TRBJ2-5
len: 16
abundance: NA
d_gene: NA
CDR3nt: TGTGCCAGCAGCCCCCCCGGCTGGACACCCAAGGAGACCCAGTACTTC
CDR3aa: CASSPPGWTPKETQYF

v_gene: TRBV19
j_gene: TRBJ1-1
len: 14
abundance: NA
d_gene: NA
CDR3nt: TGTGCCAGTAGTATAGGGCAGGGTATCACTGAAGCTTTCTTT
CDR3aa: CASSIGQGITEAFF

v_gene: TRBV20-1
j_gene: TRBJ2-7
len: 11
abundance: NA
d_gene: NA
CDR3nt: TGCAGTGCTAGAGATCTAGTCGAGCAGTACTTC
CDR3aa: CSARDLVEQYF

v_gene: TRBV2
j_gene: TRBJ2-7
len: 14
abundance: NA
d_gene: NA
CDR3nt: TGTGCCAGCAGTGAACAGGGAATTCCGTACGAGCAGTACTTC
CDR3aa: CASSEQGIPYEQYF

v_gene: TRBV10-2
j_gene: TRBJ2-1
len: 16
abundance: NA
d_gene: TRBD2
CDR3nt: TGCGCCAGCAGTACGACTAGCGGGAGGACTTACAATGAGCAGTTCTTC
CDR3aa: CASSTTSGRTYNEQFF

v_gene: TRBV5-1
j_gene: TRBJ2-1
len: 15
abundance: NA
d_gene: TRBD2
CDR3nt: TGCGCCAGCAGCTGGGGACTAGCGGGAGCGGGTGAGCAGTTCTTC
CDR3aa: CASSWGLAGAGEQFF

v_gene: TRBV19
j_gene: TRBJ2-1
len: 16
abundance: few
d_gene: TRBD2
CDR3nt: TGTGCCAGTACCTCGATAGCGGGAGTCTCCTACAATGAGCAGTTCTTC
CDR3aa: CASTSIAGVSYNEQFF

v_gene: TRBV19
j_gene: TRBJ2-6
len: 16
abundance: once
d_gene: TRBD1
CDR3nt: TGTGCCAGTCAGGACAGGGTGGGATCTGGGGCCAACGTCCTGACTTTC
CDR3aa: CASQDRVGSGANVLTF

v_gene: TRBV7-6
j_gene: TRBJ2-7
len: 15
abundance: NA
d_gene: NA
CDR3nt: TGTGCCAGCAGCTTAGCAATTAATCTGCCCTACGAGCAGTACTTC
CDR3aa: CASSLAINLPYEQYF

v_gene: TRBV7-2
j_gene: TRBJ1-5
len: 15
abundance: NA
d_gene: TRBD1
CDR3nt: TGTGCCAGCAGCTTGGCCGGGACAGGGTATCAGCCCCAGCATTTT
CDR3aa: CASSLAGTGYQPQHF

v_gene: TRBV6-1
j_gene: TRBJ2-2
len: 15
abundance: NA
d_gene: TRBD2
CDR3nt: TGTGCCACTACGATCAGCGGGACGAACACCGGGGAGCTGTTTTTT
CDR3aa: CATTISGTNTGELFF

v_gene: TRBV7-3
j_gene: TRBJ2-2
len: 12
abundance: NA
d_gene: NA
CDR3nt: TGTGCCAGCAGCTCGTCCACCGGGGAGCTGTTTTTT
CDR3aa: CASSSSTGELFF

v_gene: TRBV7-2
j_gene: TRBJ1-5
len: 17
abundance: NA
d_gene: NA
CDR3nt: TGTGCCAGCAGCTTGATGTGGGCACCTCATAGCAATCAGCCCCAGCATTTT
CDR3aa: CASSLMWAPHSNQPQHF

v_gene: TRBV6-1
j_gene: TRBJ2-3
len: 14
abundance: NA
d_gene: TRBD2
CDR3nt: TGTGCCAGCCGGACTAGCGAGGGCACAGATACGCAGTATTTT
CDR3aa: CASRTSEGTDTQYF

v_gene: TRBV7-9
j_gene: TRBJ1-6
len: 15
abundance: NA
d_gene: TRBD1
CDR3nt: TGTGCCAGCAGCGGGACAGGGGGTGAGAGTTCACCCCTCCACTTT
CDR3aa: CASSGTGGESSPLHF

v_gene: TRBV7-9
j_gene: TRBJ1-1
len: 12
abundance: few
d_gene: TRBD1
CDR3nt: TGTGCCAGCAGCCCGTCACAGGGGAGGGCTTTCTTT
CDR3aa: CASSPSQGRAFF